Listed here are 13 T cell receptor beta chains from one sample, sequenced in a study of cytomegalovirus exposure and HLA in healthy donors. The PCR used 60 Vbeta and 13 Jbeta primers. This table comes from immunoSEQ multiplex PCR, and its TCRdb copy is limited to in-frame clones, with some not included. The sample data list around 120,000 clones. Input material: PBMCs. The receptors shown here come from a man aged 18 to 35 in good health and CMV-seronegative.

CDR3 residues: CASRDWDSGSGGETQYF. The CDR3 nucleotides read TGTGCCAGCAGGGACTGGGATAGCGGGAGCGGCGGGGAGACCCAGTACTTC. V usage is TRBV28 and J usage is TRBJ2-5, with 9 positions matching TRBD2. CDR1 MDHEN and CDR2 SYDVKM come from the germline V gene. The CDR3 runs to 17 residues. V was pared by 6 bases and J by 5 bases, with 16 bases of the junction left unmatched. Full variable domain (outside the CDR3, taken from reference TRBV28 and TRBJ2-5): DVKVTQSSRYLVKRTGEKVFLECVQDMDHENMFWYRQDPGLGLRLIYFSYDVKMKEKGDIPEGYSVSREKKERFSLILESASTNQTSMYLCASRDWDSGSGGETQYFGPGTRLLVL.

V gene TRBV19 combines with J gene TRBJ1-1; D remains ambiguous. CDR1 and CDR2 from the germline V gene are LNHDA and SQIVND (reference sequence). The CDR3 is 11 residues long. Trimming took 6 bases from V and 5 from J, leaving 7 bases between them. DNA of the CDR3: TGTGCCAGTAGCTGGAGGACTGAAGCTTTCTTT. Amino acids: CASSWRTEAFF.

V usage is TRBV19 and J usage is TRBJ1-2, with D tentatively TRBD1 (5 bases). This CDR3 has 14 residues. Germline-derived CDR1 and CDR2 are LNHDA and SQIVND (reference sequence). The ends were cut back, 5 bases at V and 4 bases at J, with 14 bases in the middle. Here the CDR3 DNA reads TGTGCCAGTAGTCTCCCGGGGGTGGCCTATGGCTACACCTTC. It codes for CASSLPGVAYGYTF.

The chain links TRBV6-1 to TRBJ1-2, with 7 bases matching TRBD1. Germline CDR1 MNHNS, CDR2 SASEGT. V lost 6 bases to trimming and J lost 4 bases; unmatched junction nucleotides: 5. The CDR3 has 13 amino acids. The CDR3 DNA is TGTGCCAGCAGAGCTACAGGGGCCTATGGCTACACCTTC. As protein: CASRATGAYGYTF.

This CDR3 is CASSSWTGGYTGELFF. The CDR3 DNA reads TGTGCCAGCAGTTCCTGGACAGGGGGCTACACCGGGGAGCTGTTTTTT. This chain uses TRBV27 with TRBJ2-2; 11 positions agree with TRBD1. In germline, CDR1 is MNHEY, CDR2 SMNVEV (reference sequence). The CDR3 covers 16 residues. V was pared by 4 bases and J by 3 bases, with 4 bases of the junction left unmatched.

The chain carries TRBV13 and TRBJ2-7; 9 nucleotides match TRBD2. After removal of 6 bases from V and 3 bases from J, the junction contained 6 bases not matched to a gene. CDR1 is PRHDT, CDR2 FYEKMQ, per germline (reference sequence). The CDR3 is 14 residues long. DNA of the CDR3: TGTGCCAGCAGTCCGGGACTAGCAGTCTACGAGCAGTACTTC. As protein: CASSPGLAVYEQYF.

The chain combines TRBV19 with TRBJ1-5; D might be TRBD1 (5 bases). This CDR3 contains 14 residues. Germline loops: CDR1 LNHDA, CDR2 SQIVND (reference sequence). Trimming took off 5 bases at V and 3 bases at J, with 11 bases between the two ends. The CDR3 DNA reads TGTGCCAGTAGTTCCAGGGCGAACAATCAGCCCCAGCATTTT. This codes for CASSSRANNQPQHF.

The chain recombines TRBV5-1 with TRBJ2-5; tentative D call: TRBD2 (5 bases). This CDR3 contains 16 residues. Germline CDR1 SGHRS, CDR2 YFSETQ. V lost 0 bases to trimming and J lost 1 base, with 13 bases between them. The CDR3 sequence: CASSLARPGVQETQYF. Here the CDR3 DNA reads TGCGCCAGCAGCTTGGCCAGGCCCGGGGTCCAAGAGACCCAGTACTTC.

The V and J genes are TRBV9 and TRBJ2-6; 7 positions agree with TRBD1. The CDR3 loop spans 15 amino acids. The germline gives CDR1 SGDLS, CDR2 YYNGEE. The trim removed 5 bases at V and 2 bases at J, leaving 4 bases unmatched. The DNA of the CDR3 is TGTGCCAGCAGAACCCAGGGGGCTGGGGCCAACGTCCTGACTTTC. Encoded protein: CASRTQGAGANVLTF.

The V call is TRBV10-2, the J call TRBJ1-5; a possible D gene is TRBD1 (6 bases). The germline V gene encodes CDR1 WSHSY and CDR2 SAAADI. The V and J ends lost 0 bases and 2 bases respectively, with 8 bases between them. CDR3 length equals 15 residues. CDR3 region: CASSESGAGNQPQHF. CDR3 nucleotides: TGCGCCAGCAGTGAGTCGGGGGCAGGCAATCAGCCCCAGCATTTT.

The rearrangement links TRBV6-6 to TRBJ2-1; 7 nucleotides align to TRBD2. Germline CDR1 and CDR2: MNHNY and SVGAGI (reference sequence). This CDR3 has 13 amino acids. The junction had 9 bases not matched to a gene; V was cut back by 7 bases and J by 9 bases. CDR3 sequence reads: CASTPAGGGEQFF. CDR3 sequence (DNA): TGTGCCAGCACACCCGCAGGCGGGGGTGAGCAGTTCTTC.

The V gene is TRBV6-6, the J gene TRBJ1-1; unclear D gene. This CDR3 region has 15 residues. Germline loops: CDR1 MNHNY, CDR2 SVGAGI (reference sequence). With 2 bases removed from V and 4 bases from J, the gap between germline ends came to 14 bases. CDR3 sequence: CASSYGRATSTEAFF. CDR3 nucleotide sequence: TGTGCCAGCAGTTACGGGAGGGCCACAAGCACTGAAGCTTTCTTT.

The CDR3 coding sequence is TGTGCCAGCAGTGACGGGGGACAGGGACCCTACAATGAGCAGTTCTTC. Amino acid sequence: CASSDGGQGPYNEQFF. The rearrangement links TRBV2 to TRBJ2-1; 9 positions match TRBD1. Per germline, CDR1 SNHLY and CDR2 FYNNEI. The CDR3 runs to 16 residues. Trimming at V came to 3 bases and at J to 2 bases, leaving 5 bases not matched to a gene.